These 23 T cell receptor beta chains came from one sample sequenced in a study of blood T cell repertoires in COVID-19. Some clones are missing from TCRdb's copy, which holds only in-frame ones; the method was immunoSEQ multiplex PCR. The table shows tens of thousands of clones, with around 89% occurring only once. The specimen sequenced was peripheral blood. All receptors derive from an elderly woman with active COVID-19.

The V gene is TRBV7-9, the J gene TRBJ1-2, with 8 bases matching TRBD1. The CDR3 length is 14 residues. Germline CDR1 SEHNR, CDR2 FQNEAQ (reference sequence). Germline trimming cut 2 bases from V and 8 bases from J; bases unmatched to any gene: 7. The CDR3 region has the DNA TGTGCCAGCAGCTTACCCTGGGCAGGGGGCGGCTACACCTTC. Translation: CASSLPWAGGGYTF.

This chain joins TRBV10-3 and TRBJ2-1, with D maybe TRBD2 (5 bases). The V end lost 1 base, the J end lost 8 bases, and 9 bases lay between the germline ends. The V gene's germline CDR1 is ENHRY and CDR2 SYGVKD. The length of the CDR3 is 13 residues. CDR3 DNA: TGTGCCATCAGTGAGTATGGGCGGGATGAGCAGTTCTTC. Its translation: CAISEYGRDEQFF.

V and J are TRBV10-3 and TRBJ1-2; D uncertain. CDR1 and CDR2 (germline): ENHRY, SYGVKD. This CDR3 spans 14 amino acids. Between the trimmed V and J ends, which lost 2 bases and 6 bases, there was a span of 13 bases. CDR3 nucleotides: TGTGCCATCAGTGAGGGGGTTAGGAGGGATGGCTACACCTTC. Its protein is CAISEGVRRDGYTF.

V is TRBV5-6 and J is TRBJ2-1; 8 bases fit TRBD2. The germline gives CDR1 SGHDT, CDR2 YYEEEE. Trimming at V came to 4 bases and at J to 9 bases, leaving 9 bases not matched to a gene. There are 14 residues in the CDR3. The CDR3 is CASSNSGTRGEQFF. CDR3 bases: TGTGCCAGCAGCAACTCCGGGACTAGAGGTGAGCAGTTCTTC.

J is TRBJ2-1 and V is TRBV5-6; the D is unclear. The germline CDR1 and CDR2 sequences are SGHDT and YYEEEE. There are 15 residues in the CDR3. Trimming pared 3 bases from V and 0 bases from J, leaving 10 bases between. The DNA for the CDR3 is TGTGCCAGCAGCTCCATCCTGAGCTCCTACAATGAGCAGTTCTTC. It encodes CASSSILSSYNEQFF.

For the CDR3, the DNA is TGTGCCAGTAGAAAACAGGGGTGGGATCAGCCCCAGCATTTT. Translating it yields CASRKQGWDQPQHF. The chain carries TRBV19 and TRBJ1-5; 7 bases fit TRBD1. After removal of 6 bases from V and 5 bases from J, the junction contained 7 bases not matched to a gene. Germline V CDR1 and CDR2: LNHDA, SQIVND (reference sequence). The CDR3 spans 14 residues.

This sequence joins TRBV3-1 (or the pseudogene TRBV3-2) and TRBJ2-7; TRBD1 agrees at 10 bases. Germline V gives CDR1 LGHDT, CDR2 YNNKEL (reference sequence). Trimming removed 4 bases from V and 2 bases from J; junction bases left unmatched: 2. The CDR3 contains 14 residues. The CDR3 is CASSRQGAAYEQYF. CDR3 bases: TGTGCCAGCAGCCGACAGGGGGCTGCCTACGAGCAGTACTTC.

This clone occurred a few times. The chain uses TRBV30 and TRBJ2-1; no definite D call. The ends were cut back, 2 bases at V and 8 bases at J, with 10 bases in the middle. The CDR3 has 12 amino acids. CDR1 and CDR2 from the germline V gene are GTSNPN and SVGIG (reference sequence). The CDR3 spells CAWSFGDHEQFF. DNA of the CDR3: TGTGCCTGGAGTTTTGGAGACCATGAGCAGTTCTTC.

This clone was seen just once. The chain has TRBV7-3 and TRBJ2-7; 9 positions match TRBD2. The CDR3 runs to 14 residues. In germline, CDR1 is SGHTA, CDR2 FQGTGA. The trim removed 5 bases at V and 2 bases at J, leaving 4 bases unmatched. DNA for the CDR3: TGTGCCAGCAGCAAAGCGGGAGGTACCTACGAGCAGTACTTC. Encoded protein: CASSKAGGTYEQYF.

This clone was detected once. This sequence joins TRBV4-2 and TRBJ1-3; D may be TRBD1 (5 bases). The V and J ends lost 0 bases and 4 bases respectively, with 10 bases between them. The CDR3 covers 15 residues. Per the germline V gene, CDR1 is LGHNA and CDR2 is YNFKEQ. The CDR3 region is CASSQEGPGGNTIYF. CDR3 coding DNA: TGTGCCAGCAGCCAAGAGGGGCCTGGGGGAAACACCATATATTTT.

The chain is built from TRBV27 and TRBJ1-5; D is possibly TRBD1 (5 bases). Germline V gene lookup returns CDR1 MNHEY and CDR2 SMNVEV (reference sequence). The germline V and J ends were trimmed by 8 bases and 1 base, with 18 bases remaining between them. This CDR3 region has 16 residues. CDR3 sequence: CASGPYPGLSNQPQHF. Here the CDR3 DNA reads TGTGCCAGCGGGCCCTATCCGGGACTGAGCAATCAGCCCCAGCATTTT.

The chain recombines TRBV9 with TRBJ2-3, with 11 nucleotides matching TRBD2. V trimming: 4 bases; J trimming: 2 bases; junction bases outside the gene matches: 6. CDR1 SGDLS and CDR2 YYNGEE come from the germline V gene. The CDR3 loop spans 16 amino acids. In DNA form, the CDR3 reads TGTGCCAGCAGCTCCAGTAGCGGGAGGGCCACAGATACGCAGTATTTT. Translation: CASSSSSGRATDTQYF.

CDR3 sequence reads: CASSRHGAGNTIYF. In DNA form, the CDR3 reads TGTGCCAGCAGCCGACACGGGGCTGGAAACACCATATATTTT. The chain links TRBV27 to TRBJ1-3; no definite D call. The CDR3 contains 14 residues. Germline CDR1 is MNHEY and CDR2 is SMNVEV (reference sequence). The V end was cut by 6 bases, the J end by 2 bases, with 11 bases between.

The V call is TRBV28, the J call TRBJ2-3; no firm D call. CDR1 and CDR2 from the germline V gene are MDHEN and SYDVKM. V was clipped by 7 bases and J by 6 bases, with 14 bases between them. The CDR3 is 13 amino acids. The CDR3 nucleotides are TGTGCCAGCATCTCTAGGTTTGGGGATACGCAGTATTTT. Amino acids: CASISRFGDTQYF.

This clone was observed a few times. The V and J genes are TRBV6-6 and TRBJ2-3, with 10 bases identical to TRBD2. The CDR3 sequence is 14 residues long. Trimming cost V 7 bases and J 7 bases; bases outside gene matches: 8. Germline V gene sequence: CDR1 MNHNY, CDR2 SVGAGI (reference sequence). CDR3 nucleotides: TGTGCCAGCAAGCTAGCGGGAGAGGAGAATACGCAGTATTTT. Amino acid sequence: CASKLAGEENTQYF.

This chain joins TRBV24-1 and TRBJ2-1, with TRBD2 identical over 9 bases. Germline loops: CDR1 KGHDR, CDR2 SFDVKD. Trimming took 7 bases from V and 8 from J; bases not matched to a gene: 8. This CDR3 has 14 amino acids. The CDR3 is CATREAGGGDEQFF. The CDR3 DNA is TGTGCCACCAGAGAAGCGGGAGGTGGGGATGAGCAGTTCTTC.

The gene calls are TRBV4-2 and TRBJ2-7; D remains ambiguous. Trimming removed 0 bases from V and 4 bases from J, with 10 bases in between. Germline values: CDR1 LGHNA, CDR2 YNFKEQ. The CDR3 sequence is 14 residues long. This chain's CDR3 is CASSQDLGPYEQYF. CDR3 DNA sequence: TGTGCCAGCAGCCAAGATTTGGGCCCTTACGAGCAGTACTTC.

This clone was observed once. V and J are TRBV30 and TRBJ1-2; 10 positions match TRBD1. V shed 4 bases, J shed 4 bases, and the junction held 12 bases outside the gene matches. The V gene's germline CDR1 is GTSNPN and CDR2 SVGIG (reference sequence). The CDR3 totals 16 residues. The DNA for the CDR3 is TGTGCCTGGAAAACGCCGGGACAGGGGCCGTTCTATGGCTACACCTTC. It translates to CAWKTPGQGPFYGYTF.

CDR3 nucleotides: TGTGCCAGCAGCTCAAGCGGGATACAAGAGACCCAGTACTTC. Protein product: CASSSSGIQETQYF. V is TRBV7-2 and J is TRBJ2-5; 7 bases are shared with TRBD2. V was clipped by 4 bases and J by 2 bases; unmatched bases: 4. The germline V gene encodes CDR1 SGHTA and CDR2 FQGNSA. The CDR3 is 14 amino acids.

V gene TRBV5-1 combines with J gene TRBJ2-7; 8 positions agree with TRBD2. Looked up from germline, CDR1 is SGHRS and CDR2 is YFSETQ. After removal of 7 bases from V and 3 bases from J, the junction contained 6 bases not matched to a gene. The CDR3 runs to 13 residues. CDR3 in amino acids: CASSTSGYYEQYF. The CDR3, as DNA: TGCGCCAGCTCCACTAGCGGCTACTACGAGCAGTACTTC.

The J gene is TRBJ2-5, the V gene TRBV28, with TRBD2 as a possible D gene (5 bases). Between the trimmed V and J ends, which lost 5 bases and 5 bases, there was a span of 15 bases. The CDR3 totals 14 residues. Germline V gene sequence: CDR1 MDHEN, CDR2 SYDVKM. This CDR3 reads CASSPQTIPETQYF. The CDR3 coding sequence is TGTGCCAGCAGTCCTCAGACTATCCCGGAGACCCAGTACTTC.

V usage is TRBV27 and J usage is TRBJ2-5; TRBD1 agrees at 8 bases. The CDR3 extends over 17 amino acids. Losses at the gene ends were 4 bases for V and 4 bases for J; bases not matched to a gene: 14. Germline V CDR1 and CDR2: MNHEY, SMNVEV (reference sequence). The CDR3 is CASSSYLTTGVGETQYF. As DNA, the CDR3 is TGTGCCAGCAGTTCCTACTTGACGACAGGGGTTGGAGAGACCCAGTACTTC.

This chain joins TRBV2 and TRBJ1-5; D is possibly TRBD1 (6 bases). V shed 4 bases and J shed 0 bases, with 10 bases lying between them. The CDR3 is 15 amino acids. Germline CDR1 reads SNHLY; CDR2 reads FYNNEI. The CDR3 region is CASSAGEYSNQPQHF. CDR3 in DNA: TGTGCCAGCAGTGCAGGGGAATATAGCAATCAGCCCCAGCATTTT.